Each of the 16 T cell receptor beta chains below was sequenced from the same sample in a study of blood T cells in healthy people across ages. A sample-barcoded 5' primer and a J-beta primer mix were used in a second PCR of roughly 7 to 11 cycles. TCRdb itself ran the 5' RACE reads through MiXCR, one entry per CDR3 protein. Here the sample spans roughly 1.6 million distinct CDR3 sequences, approximately 32% being singletons. What was sequenced was blood. The receptors originated from a woman in her 30s in good health.

This chain links TRBV9 with TRBJ1-2, with TRBD1 as a possible D gene (6 bases). Trimming stripped 0 bases from V and 9 bases from J, with 12 bases between. The CDR3 spans 13 residues. The V gene's germline CDR1 is SGDLS and CDR2 YYNGEE. CDR3 nucleotide sequence: TGTGCCAGCAGCGTAGACAGGGCGTCGAGCTACACCTTC. The encoded protein is CASSVDRASSYTF.

The chain couples TRBV5-1 to TRBJ2-5; D uncertain. The germline CDR1 and CDR2 sequences are SGHRS and YFSETQ. CDR3 length equals 14 residues. V was shortened by 2 bases and J by 5 bases, with 13 bases between the two germline ends. CDR3 region: CASSLNAGTETQYF. CDR3 in DNA: TGCGCCAGCAGCTTAAACGCAGGAACGGAGACCCAGTACTTC.

The V call is TRBV2, the J call TRBJ2-2, with D hard to call. Germline loops: CDR1 SNHLY, CDR2 FYNNEI. V was cut by 8 bases and J by 1 base, with 11 bases left in between. The length of the CDR3 is 14 residues. CDR3 sequence: CASGFSMNTGELFF. CDR3 DNA sequence: TGTGCCAGCGGGTTTTCAATGAACACCGGGGAGCTGTTTTTT.

J is TRBJ1-2 and V is TRBV27, with TRBD1 matching 7 bases. The CDR3 length is 14 residues. V shed 6 bases and J 4 bases; nucleotides not matched to a gene: 8. In germline, CDR1 is MNHEY, CDR2 SMNVEV (reference sequence). The CDR3 loop reads CASRGTVFPYGYTF. The CDR3 region has the DNA TGTGCCAGCAGGGGGACAGTCTTTCCCTATGGCTACACCTTC.

This clonotype was seen only a few times. The chain is built from TRBV5-1 and TRBJ2-6; tentative D call: TRBD2 (6 bases). The CDR3 has 17 amino acids. The germline V gene encodes CDR1 SGHRS and CDR2 YFSETQ. V lost 4 bases to trimming and J lost 4 bases, with 18 bases between them. This CDR3 reads CASSPPIGGTGANVLTF. The CDR3 nucleotides read TGCGCCAGCAGCCCCCCAATCGGAGGGACCGGGGCCAACGTCCTGACTTTC.

Many counts were recorded for this clonotype. The V call is TRBV5-1, the J call TRBJ1-2; D unresolved. This CDR3 contains 14 residues. V was trimmed by 0 bases and J by 2 bases, leaving 8 bases between them. Per germline, CDR1 SGHRS and CDR2 YFSETQ. The CDR3 sequence is CASSLVPGNYGYTF. The CDR3 region has the DNA TGCGCCAGCAGCTTGGTTCCGGGAAACTATGGCTACACCTTC.

The V and J genes are TRBV7-9 and TRBJ2-3, with 8 bases fitting TRBD2. The germline V gene has CDR1 SEHNR and CDR2 FQNEAQ (reference sequence). The CDR3 sequence is 15 residues long. With V trimmed by 0 bases and J by 5 bases, 4 bases remained unmatched. The CDR3 protein is CASSLASGAIDTQYF. In DNA, the CDR3 is TGTGCCAGCAGCTTAGCTAGCGGGGCTATAGATACGCAGTATTTT.

The rearrangement links TRBV20-1 to TRBJ1-1; D is undetermined. Germline CDR1 and CDR2: DFQATT and SNEGSKA (reference sequence). This CDR3 has 14 residues. V was pared by 5 bases and J by 6 bases, with 19 bases between. CDR3 sequence reads: CSAPRQTRYSEAFF. The CDR3 DNA sequence: TGCAGTGCTCCCCGCCAGACGCGGTATTCTGAAGCTTTCTTT.

This clonotype has at least ten counts. At one boundary the junction diverges from the germline segment, which might be a read error. V usage is TRBV7-9 and J usage is TRBJ2-7; the D gene is possibly TRBD1 (6 bases). The germline V gene encodes CDR1 SEHNR and CDR2 FQNEAQ (reference sequence). The length of the CDR3 is 13 residues. The CDR3 spells CASSRTASYEQYF. CDR3 bases: TGCGCCAGCAGCCGGACAGCCTCCTACGAGCAGTACTTC.

The rearrangement links TRBV4-1 to TRBJ1-5; perhaps TRBD1 as D (5 bases). Germline V CDR1 and CDR2: MGHRA, YSYEKL. V was cut by 5 bases and J by 2 bases, with 16 bases left in between. The CDR3 sequence is 16 residues long. The CDR3 bases are TGCGCCAGCAGCTCCGGGTCCGGGGCAGGCAATCAGCCCCAGCATTTT. The encoded protein is CASSSGSGAGNQPQHF.

In this sample, this clonotype turned up a few times. The CDR3 region has the DNA TGTGCCAGCAGCTTATTATTCCCCAGGGAAGGGTGGACAGATACGCAGTATTTT. As protein: CASSLLFPREGWTDTQYF. The J gene is TRBJ2-3, the V gene TRBV7-9; D perhaps matches TRBD1 (5 bases). CDR3 length: 18 amino acids. Germline V CDR1 and CDR2: SEHNR, FQNEAQ (reference sequence). Trimming removed 2 bases at V and 3 bases at J, with 21 bases between.

This chain connects TRBV9 to TRBJ2-5; TRBD1 agrees at 10 bases. Germline V gene sequence: CDR1 SGDLS, CDR2 YYNGEE. The junction had 5 bases not matched to a gene; V was cut back by 1 base and J by 5 bases. The CDR3 is 15 residues long. The CDR3 loop is CASSVLGQGKETQYF. The DNA of the CDR3 is TGTGCCAGCAGCGTACTGGGACAGGGGAAGGAGACCCAGTACTTC.

This clonotype appeared many times. This chain uses TRBV12-3 or TRBV12-4 with TRBJ2-7; D is unclear. This CDR3 region has 13 residues. Trimming left V 4 bases short and J 3 bases short, with 10 bases between. The CDR3, as DNA: TGTGCCAGCAGTTGGCGTCAGTACTACGAGCAGTACTTC. Translated: CASSWRQYYEQYF.

The V and J genes are TRBV7-9 and TRBJ2-3; no firm D call. Germline V lookup: CDR1 SEHNR, CDR2 FQNEAQ (reference sequence). V lost 2 bases, J lost 2 bases, and 11 bases lay in between. The CDR3 consists of 15 residues. This CDR3 is CASSLFGTSTDTQYF. CDR3 bases: TGTGCCAGCAGCTTATTCGGCACCTCCACAGATACGCAGTATTTT.

The chain has TRBV5-1 and TRBJ2-1; 11 bases are shared with TRBD2. This CDR3 region has 15 residues. V lost 0 bases to trimming and J lost 8 bases; unmatched junction nucleotides: 4. Germline V gene lookup returns CDR1 SGHRS and CDR2 YFSETQ. The CDR3 here is CASSLVAGGHYEQFF. The CDR3 nucleotides are TGCGCCAGCAGCTTGGTAGCGGGAGGGCATTATGAGCAGTTCTTC. The entire variable domain, with the rest obtained from reference TRBV5-1 and TRBJ2-1, is as follows: KAGVTQTPRYLIKTRGQQVTLSCSPISGHRSVSWYQQTPGQGLQFLFEYFSETQRNKGNFPGRFSGRQFSNSRSEMNVSTLELGDSALYLCASSLVAGGHYEQFFGPGTRLTVL.

This clonotype was seen a few times. The CDR3: CASSFDRGYGEQYF. CDR3 bases: TGTGCCAGCAGCTTCGACAGGGGGTACGGCGAGCAGTACTTC. This sequence joins TRBV5-5 and TRBJ2-7, with 9 bases identical to TRBD1. V dropped 2 bases and J dropped 6; count of bases not matched to a gene: 6. The CDR3 sequence is 14 residues long. Germline lookup yields CDR1 SGHKS and CDR2 YYEKEE (reference sequence).